This T cell receptor beta chain was recovered during a study of tumor and adjacent non-tumor tissue in lung cancer (dated by TCRdb to 2016 to 2019). Study-level background: The cohort included approximately 13 adenocarcinoma, a couple of squamous cell carcinoma and 1 small cell lung cancer patients. TCRbeta CDR3 sequencing was performed on about 29 paired specimens, with one tumor sample and one normal lung sample collected per patient. Sequencing generated a total of 125,075,908 productive TCRbeta reads, averaging approximately 4 million reads per sample. The 15 or so patients were aged about 30 to 80 years, included 10 men and 5 women, and had TNM stage I to III disease. Bulk TCRbeta repertoires were compared between lung tumor tissue and matched distant non-tumor lung tissue obtained from approximately 15 lung cancer patients.

Relative to germline, V is 1 base shorter and J is 3 bases shorter, with 13 bases between their ends. Based on the germline V gene (reference sequence), the CDR1 and CDR2 sequences are SEHNR and FQNEAQ. Reading from cysteine to phenylalanine, the CDR3 counts 15 amino acids. CDR3 DNA is the only sequence kept; it has 45 bases, read in frame from the first base. Regarding this clonotype: It lacks a known antigen. No quality values exist for individual bases; no much larger clone is one base distant.

Bulk unsorted tissue served as the source for RNA extraction, and RNA quality was assessed using a NanoDrop ND-1000 and an Agilent 2100. All donors had newly diagnosed lung cancer, had not received prior chemotherapy, and were admitted for thoracic surgery in China between August and November 2014. Patients who had received previous radiotherapy or chemotherapy, or who had another concurrent cancer, were excluded from the study. Pieces of surgical tissue measuring about 1-2.1 cm3 were kept in RNAlater solution and held at -80 degrees C until needed. What the research found in general, with its limitations: With only 15 patients in the cohort, the authors noted that larger samples and more detailed clinical data are needed. Because peripheral blood was not sequenced, blood TCRbeta repertoires in the lung cancer patients of the study were not examined. TCR diversity was significantly higher in younger patients, and greater tumor TCR diversity was associated with shorter overall survival and shorter disease-free survival. The top 100 clones made up a significantly larger cumulative share of the repertoire in normal lung than in tumor tissue. TCR diversity (inverse Simpson) was significantly higher in tumor than in normal lung tissue (roughly 430 vs 170, P = 0.0075, Mann-Whitney U test). The methods do not name the sequencing platform or mention unique molecular identifiers.

Libraries were made using multiplex PCR. For sequencing, an Illumina HiSeq 2500 was employed. TCRbeta libraries were constructed through three rounds of nested PCR with primers (Table S4) according to protocols adapted from ARM-PCR. Before sequencing, PCR products of 200-500 bp were excised from the gel and purified with the QIAquick gel extraction kit. For the original study's pipeline: Trimmomatic was used to clean the reads, FLASH was used to merge the reads into complete CDR3 sequences, and MiTCR was used to assign the reads to V(D)J germline segments. Clonal diversity was calculated as the inverse Simpson's index using VDJtools. In-frame sequences lacking a premature stop codon were counted as productive reads. Starting from the raw public reads, TCRdb applied fastp trimming at Q25, assembled clones with MiXCR and retained in-frame beta chains. A single entry per CDR3 protein holds the most common genes and DNA from its merged rows. The V and J calls were determined by TCRdb, not by the authors. This sample lists approximately 130,000 distinct CDR3 sequences; roughly 67% were detected once. 10% to 15% of the sample lies in the top ten.

The receptor comes from a man younger than 45 with non-small cell lung cancer. Sequenced sample: lung tumor tissue. Recombination joined TRBV7-9 with TRBJ2-7; too little of a D gene remains to name it. The CDR3 reads CASSLGWAARYEQYF. The nucleotide sequence reads TGTGCCAGCAGCTTAGGATGGGCGGCACGCTACGAGCAGTACTTC.